This is a list of T cell receptor beta chains from one sample in a study of Ad26.COV2.S vaccination and SARS-CoV-2 variants. The protocol was immunoSEQ multiplex PCR, while the TCRdb copy is restricted to in-frame clones and leaves out a portion. The top ten hold 2.5% to 3% of the sample, which has 430,000 or so clones, roughly nine tenths seen once. The starting material was peripheral blood, obtained in a trial of Ad26.COV2.S vaccine versus placebo. These receptors originate from a person aged 18-65 years who received the Ad26.COV2.S COVID-19 vaccine or a placebo. CDR3s include the opening cysteine and the closing phenylalanine or tryptophan. Fields, in order: D gene, V gene, J gene, clone size, CDR3 DNA, CDR3 protein. The D gene is left open where the match is weak. The listing skips clone size in some rows; elsewhere it reads once, few, many or a size class.

D gene: -
V gene: TRBV5-6
J gene: TRBJ2-3
clone size: -
CDR3 DNA: TGTGCCAGCAGCTCGGACTCAGATACGCAGTATTTT
CDR3 protein: CASSSDSDTQYF

D gene: -
V gene: TRBV18
J gene: TRBJ2-7
clone size: -
CDR3 DNA: TGTGCCAGCTCACCGGAAACAGGGACCCGGTCCTACGAGCAGTACTTC
CDR3 protein: CASSPETGTRSYEQYF

D gene: -
V gene: TRBV5-1
J gene: TRBJ2-5
clone size: once
CDR3 DNA: TGCGCCAGCAGCTTGTGGGAAGAGACCCAGTACTTC
CDR3 protein: CASSLWEETQYF

D gene: -
V gene: TRBV7-9
J gene: TRBJ1-6
clone size: -
CDR3 DNA: TGTGCCAGCAGCCCCGGATATGTGGGTTGGGTTTCACCCCTCCACTTT
CDR3 protein: CASSPGYVGWVSPLHF

D gene: -
V gene: TRBV30
J gene: TRBJ2-3
clone size: -
CDR3 DNA: TGTGCCTGGATACCGGGGGGCTGGTCAGATACGCAGTATTTT
CDR3 protein: CAWIPGGWSDTQYF

D gene: -
V gene: TRBV25-1
J gene: TRBJ2-5
clone size: -
CDR3 DNA: TGTGCCAGCAGTTCCAGGGTGCGGGAGACCCAGTACTTC
CDR3 protein: CASSSRVRETQYF

D gene: -
V gene: TRBV18
J gene: TRBJ1-3
clone size: few
CDR3 DNA: TGTGCCAGCTCACCTCAAACAGGATCCGGAAACACCATATATTTT
CDR3 protein: CASSPQTGSGNTIYF

D gene: -
V gene: TRBV6-5
J gene: TRBJ2-1
clone size: -
CDR3 DNA: TGTGCCAGCATCACGGCGGGATTCTCCTACAATGAGCAGTTCTTC
CDR3 protein: CASITAGFSYNEQFF

D gene: -
V gene: TRBV7-3
J gene: TRBJ2-1
clone size: -
CDR3 DNA: TGTGCCAGCAGCCGTCGAGGGGGGGATGAGCAGTTCTTC
CDR3 protein: CASSRRGGDEQFF

D gene: -
V gene: TRBV5-1
J gene: TRBJ2-1
clone size: few
CDR3 DNA: TGCGCCAGCAGCTTGGGAGGCCGCCGCTACAATGAGCAGTTCTTC
CDR3 protein: CASSLGGRRYNEQFF

D gene: -
V gene: TRBV3-1/TRBV3-2
J gene: TRBJ2-1
clone size: -
CDR3 DNA: TGTGCCAGCAGCTCCGATATTGCCTCTGAGCAGTTCTTC
CDR3 protein: CASSSDIASEQFF

D gene: -
V gene: TRBV4-2
J gene: TRBJ2-1
clone size: -
CDR3 DNA: TGTGCCAGCAGCCATCTGCTGGGGGTTGTGTTGACAAGCTCCTACAATGAGCAGTTCTTC
CDR3 protein: CASSHLLGVVLTSSYNEQFF

D gene: -
V gene: TRBV25-1
J gene: TRBJ2-7
clone size: -
CDR3 DNA: TGTGCCAGCAGTGCCGCAAACTACGAGCAGTACTTC
CDR3 protein: CASSAANYEQYF

D gene: -
V gene: TRBV9
J gene: TRBJ2-2
clone size: -
CDR3 DNA: TGTGCCAGCAGCGTATGGGCAGGAGCCTACACCGGGGAGCTGTTTTTT
CDR3 protein: CASSVWAGAYTGELFF

D gene: TRBD1
V gene: TRBV10-3
J gene: TRBJ2-7
clone size: -
CDR3 DNA: TGTGCCATCAGTGGGGGACAGGGATCCTACGAGCAGTACTTC
CDR3 protein: CAISGGQGSYEQYF

D gene: -
V gene: TRBV6-2/TRBV6-3
J gene: TRBJ2-1
clone size: -
CDR3 DNA: TGTGCCAGCAGTTATGAGTCAAGCTCCTACAATGAGCAGTTCTTC
CDR3 protein: CASSYESSSYNEQFF

D gene: -
V gene: TRBV19
J gene: TRBJ1-3
clone size: -
CDR3 DNA: TGTGCCAGTAGTTCGGGCGTTAAAGCCTCTGGAAACACCATATATTTT
CDR3 protein: CASSSGVKASGNTIYF

D gene: -
V gene: TRBV28
J gene: TRBJ1-6
clone size: once
CDR3 DNA: TGTGCCAGCAGTCCAAAAGTAGGGGGGGGTTTTAATTCACCCCTCCACTTT
CDR3 protein: CASSPKVGGGFNSPLHF

D gene: -
V gene: TRBV30
J gene: TRBJ1-5
clone size: few
CDR3 DNA: TGTGCCTGGAGTGAGGACAGATATCAGCCCCAGCATTTT
CDR3 protein: CAWSEDRYQPQHF

D gene: -
V gene: TRBV6-5
J gene: TRBJ2-2
clone size: -
CDR3 DNA: TGTGCCAGCACCGGGGTGGGCGGGGAGCTGTTTTTT
CDR3 protein: CASTGVGGELFF

D gene: -
V gene: TRBV11-2
J gene: TRBJ1-2
clone size: -
CDR3 DNA: TGTGCCAGCAGACCCTCTTACAGGGAGGACAACTATGGCTACACCTTC
CDR3 protein: CASRPSYREDNYGYTF

D gene: -
V gene: TRBV19
J gene: TRBJ2-3
clone size: -
CDR3 DNA: TGTGCCAGTAGTATCTATCTCTGGGGCTTGGGGTATTTT
CDR3 protein: CASSIYLWGLGYF

D gene: -
V gene: TRBV24-1
J gene: TRBJ2-5
clone size: once
CDR3 DNA: TGTGCCACCAGTGATAGCGGACAGTGGCAAGAGACCCAGTACTTC
CDR3 protein: CATSDSGQWQETQYF

D gene: -
V gene: TRBV19
J gene: TRBJ1-4
clone size: -
CDR3 DNA: TGTGCCAGTAGTCTCTGGGAGTCAGGGCCAACAACTAATGAAAAACTGTTTTTT
CDR3 protein: CASSLWESGPTTNEKLFF

D gene: -
V gene: TRBV5-1
J gene: TRBJ2-3
clone size: -
CDR3 DNA: TGCGCCAGCAGCTTACCCACTAGCACAGATACGCAGTATTTT
CDR3 protein: CASSLPTSTDTQYF

D gene: -
V gene: TRBV30
J gene: TRBJ1-4
clone size: -
CDR3 DNA: TGTGCCTGGAGTGTACACACAACTAATGAAAAACTGTTTTTT
CDR3 protein: CAWSVHTTNEKLFF

D gene: TRBD2
V gene: TRBV7-8
J gene: TRBJ2-4
clone size: -
CDR3 DNA: TGTGCCAGCAGCCCCGGACTAGCGGGAGCGTTAGCCAAAAACATTCAGTACTTC
CDR3 protein: CASSPGLAGALAKNIQYF

D gene: -
V gene: TRBV9
J gene: TRBJ2-5
clone size: once
CDR3 DNA: TGTGCCAGCACCCGGGAGAGAGGGACTCAAGAGACCCAGTACTTC
CDR3 protein: CASTRERGTQETQYF

D gene: -
V gene: TRBV19
J gene: TRBJ1-3
clone size: -
CDR3 DNA: TGTGCCAGTAGTAACCCCCTTGGCACCATATATTTT
CDR3 protein: CASSNPLGTIYF

D gene: -
V gene: TRBV5-4
J gene: TRBJ2-7
clone size: -
CDR3 DNA: TGTGCCAGCAGCGGGACCGGGACTGGGATCTCCTACGAGCAGTACTTC
CDR3 protein: CASSGTGTGISYEQYF

D gene: -
V gene: TRBV5-1
J gene: TRBJ2-2
clone size: -
CDR3 DNA: TGCGCCAGCAGCTTCGGGGACACCACCGGGGAGCTGTTTTTT
CDR3 protein: CASSFGDTTGELFF

D gene: TRBD1
V gene: TRBV5-6
J gene: TRBJ1-2
clone size: once
CDR3 DNA: TGTGCCAGCGGTGACAGGGGCTATGGCTACACCTTC
CDR3 protein: CASGDRGYGYTF

D gene: -
V gene: TRBV5-6
J gene: TRBJ1-1
clone size: -
CDR3 DNA: TGTGCCAGCAGCTTGGTGATGTTCACTGAAGCTTTCTTT
CDR3 protein: CASSLVMFTEAFF

D gene: TRBD2
V gene: TRBV7-6
J gene: TRBJ2-3
clone size: -
CDR3 DNA: TGTGCCAGCAGCGCCCAGTTCGGTGGGTCGGCGGGAGTTAGCACAGATACGCAGTATTTT
CDR3 protein: CASSAQFGGSAGVSTDTQYF

D gene: -
V gene: TRBV12-5
J gene: TRBJ1-1
clone size: -
CDR3 DNA: TGTGCTAGTGGCAACCCCAATCGGGGGGGCTACACTGAAGCTTTCTTT
CDR3 protein: CASGNPNRGGYTEAFF

D gene: -
V gene: TRBV5-1
J gene: TRBJ1-1
clone size: -
CDR3 DNA: TGCGCCAGCATGGGGACACTAGCCTTGAACACTGAAGCTTTCTTT
CDR3 protein: CASMGTLALNTEAFF

D gene: TRBD1
V gene: TRBV5-4
J gene: TRBJ1-2
clone size: -
CDR3 DNA: TGTGCCAGCCAACTGGACAGGACCACTAACTATGGCTACACCTTC
CDR3 protein: CASQLDRTTNYGYTF

D gene: TRBD1
V gene: TRBV27
J gene: TRBJ2-2
clone size: -
CDR3 DNA: TGTGCCAGCAGTCTAAAGCCGGGACAGGGCCCCACCGGGGAGCTGTTTTTT
CDR3 protein: CASSLKPGQGPTGELFF

D gene: -
V gene: TRBV6-2/TRBV6-3
J gene: TRBJ2-3
clone size: once
CDR3 DNA: TGTGCCAGCAGTTACTCGAGTAGCGGCCATAGCACAGATACGCAGTATTTT
CDR3 protein: CASSYSSSGHSTDTQYF

D gene: -
V gene: TRBV29-1
J gene: TRBJ2-5
clone size: -
CDR3 DNA: TGCAGCGTTGAGAAAGAGCGGGAGACCCAGTACTTC
CDR3 protein: CSVEKERETQYF

D gene: -
V gene: TRBV4-2
J gene: TRBJ2-7
clone size: -
CDR3 DNA: TGTGCCAGCAGCCAAGATATGAGTACGAGACCATCGGACGAGCAGTACTTC
CDR3 protein: CASSQDMSTRPSDEQYF

D gene: -
V gene: TRBV6-2/TRBV6-3
J gene: TRBJ1-6
clone size: -
CDR3 DNA: TGTGCCAGCGGCCGAGGTTCAGGCAATTCACCCCTCCACTTT
CDR3 protein: CASGRGSGNSPLHF

D gene: -
V gene: TRBV9
J gene: TRBJ2-1
clone size: -
CDR3 DNA: TGTGCCAGCAGCGTGAACAGGGCTACTTACAATGAGCAGTTCTTC
CDR3 protein: CASSVNRATYNEQFF

D gene: -
V gene: TRBV4-3
J gene: TRBJ1-4
clone size: -
CDR3 DNA: TGCGCCAGCAGCCCCGGGGGGGCGGAGGGCGAAAAACTGTTTTTT
CDR3 protein: CASSPGGAEGEKLFF

D gene: TRBD2
V gene: TRBV24-1
J gene: TRBJ2-1
clone size: -
CDR3 DNA: TGTGCCACCAGGGCTAGCGGGTACAATGAGCAGTTCTTC
CDR3 protein: CATRASGYNEQFF

D gene: -
V gene: TRBV9
J gene: TRBJ2-1
clone size: -
CDR3 DNA: TGTGCCAGCAGCGTAGGTCGGTCCGACCACGGTGAGCAGTTCTTC
CDR3 protein: CASSVGRSDHGEQFF

D gene: -
V gene: TRBV7-6
J gene: TRBJ2-7
clone size: -
CDR3 DNA: TGTGCCAGCAGCTTAGTTCAGGGGGGCGCCGAGCAGTACTTC
CDR3 protein: CASSLVQGGAEQYF

D gene: -
V gene: TRBV6-6
J gene: TRBJ2-7
clone size: -
CDR3 DNA: TGTGCCAGCAGTTACTCGAACGTTGCGATAGCCAGCGTGCAGTACTTC
CDR3 protein: CASSYSNVAIASVQYF

D gene: -
V gene: TRBV11-3
J gene: TRBJ2-5
clone size: once
CDR3 DNA: TGTGCCAGCAGCCCCGCAAAGGAGACCCAGTACTTC
CDR3 protein: CASSPAKETQYF

D gene: TRBD2
V gene: TRBV20-1
J gene: TRBJ2-7
clone size: -
CDR3 DNA: TGCAGTGCTAGTTGGCCAGCGGGGTACGAGCAGTACTTC
CDR3 protein: CSASWPAGYEQYF

D gene: TRBD1
V gene: TRBV9
J gene: TRBJ2-3
clone size: -
CDR3 DNA: TGTGCCAGCAGCGACCGGACAGGATCCAACACAGATACGCAGTATTTT
CDR3 protein: CASSDRTGSNTDTQYF

D gene: -
V gene: TRBV19
J gene: TRBJ1-2
clone size: -
CDR3 DNA: TGTGCCAGTAGTATGAAGCAGCGTGGCTACACCTTC
CDR3 protein: CASSMKQRGYTF

D gene: -
V gene: TRBV27
J gene: TRBJ1-6
clone size: -
CDR3 DNA: TGTGCCAGCAGTTTACTCGGACCTTTTTCACCCCTCCACTTT
CDR3 protein: CASSLLGPFSPLHF

D gene: TRBD2
V gene: TRBV4-3
J gene: TRBJ2-1
clone size: -
CDR3 DNA: TGCGCCAGCAGCCAATTACCCCATGGACACAACGGGGGGAATGAGCAGTTCTTC
CDR3 protein: CASSQLPHGHNGGNEQFF